The following is a T cell receptor beta chain sequence with its context. Its antigen is not yet known. No much larger clonotype is one base removed from it; base qualities were not supplied. The CDR3 contains 16 residues, cysteine and phenylalanine counted. Here the CDR3 DNA is all that survives: 48 bases in frame from base 1. For CDR1 and CDR2, the germline V gene lists SGHVS and FQNEAQ. Relative to germline, V is missing 5 bases and J is missing 6 bases, with 6 bases of the junction outside any gene match. The data were obtained in a study of shared T cell receptors in the human thymus (dated by TCRdb to about 2021). Turning to the overall study: The study investigated the way shared, self-reactive T-cell receptor alpha chains are produced in the human thymus.

The library was prepared using the immunoSEQ multiplex PCR assay. TCRdb carries this immuneACCESS record with in-frame sequences only. Its versions omit some clonotypes, under half of them owing to an unresolved V gene in the studies checked, with the rest unexplained. This sample comprises about 660,000 clones, around 87% of them detected only once. The leading ten clones occupy about 0.01% of the sample. This same sample was also taken into another study, of human thymus T cells. As the second study states: Donors were immunologically healthy infants undergoing open corrective cardiac surgery for congenital heart defects in Finland. Thymus tissue was collected as surgical resects that were removed during corrective cardiac surgery. Both the thymic and the peripheral blood repertoires appeared to show biased V and J gene segment usage. Highly overlapping thymic TCR repertoires among unrelated individuals were reported in the related research. The study characterized TCR alpha and beta repertoires from roughly eight infant thymus samples and a few related peripheral blood samples. Donor ages ranging from about 6 to 250 days were recorded, and five to seven male and a couple of female infants were included in the cohort. Thymocytes were mechanically released from the tissue and were stored as pellets of about 8.5-31 million cells at -70 degrees C. A QIAsymphony instrument was used to extract genomic DNA from the frozen cell pellets. The immunoSEQ multiplex PCR assay was used to amplify the TCRB and TCRAD loci from a standardized amount of quality-controlled genomic DNA. The amplicons spanned the V(D)J region and were long enough to cover the CDR3 and allow V and J genes to be identified. The commercial immunoSEQ service was used to sequence amplicons on an Illumina platform. Corrections for primer bias and sequencing errors followed previously described methods, while TCRAD and TCRB definitions were based on the IMGT database. immunoSEQ Analyzer 3.0 and VDJTools were used for repertoire analysis, which covered basic statistics, V/J segment usage, diversity estimates, rarefaction and pairwise overlap. Diversity was estimated with Chao1, ChaoE, Efron-Thisted, Shannon and inverse Simpson indices, and also on datasets down-sampled to the smallest sample. Repertoire overlap was assessed by strict matching of CDR3 nucleotide sequence, V gene and J gene, and clustering was done by Jaccard-based multidimensional scaling. On average, thymus samples gave about 810,000 unique TCRB clonotypes, whereas blood samples gave approximately 84,000.

Rearrangement joined TRBV7-8 to TRBJ2-2, with 13 central nucleotides matching TRBD2. The source material was thymocytes. The origin of this receptor is a boy under two years old with a congenital heart defect. Donor details come from another sample of the same person, matched by shared clones. In nucleotides, the sequence is TGTGCCAGCAGCCCACGGACTAGCGGGAGCTCCGGGGAGCTGTTTTTT. The translation is CASSPRTSGSSGELFF.